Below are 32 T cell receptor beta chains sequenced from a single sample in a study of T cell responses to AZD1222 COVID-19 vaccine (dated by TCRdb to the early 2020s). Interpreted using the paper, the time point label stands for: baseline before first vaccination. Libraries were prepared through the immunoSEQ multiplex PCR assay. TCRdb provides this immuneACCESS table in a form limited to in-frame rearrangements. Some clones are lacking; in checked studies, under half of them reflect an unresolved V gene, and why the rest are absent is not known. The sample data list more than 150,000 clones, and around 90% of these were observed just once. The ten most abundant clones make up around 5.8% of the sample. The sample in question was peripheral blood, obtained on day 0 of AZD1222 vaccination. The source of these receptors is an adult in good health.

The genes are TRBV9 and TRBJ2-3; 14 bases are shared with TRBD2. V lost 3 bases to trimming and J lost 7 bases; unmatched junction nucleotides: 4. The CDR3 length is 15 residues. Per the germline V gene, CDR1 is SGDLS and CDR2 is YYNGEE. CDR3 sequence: CASSGGTSGSYTQYF. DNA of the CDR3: TGTGCCAGCAGCGGGGGGACTAGCGGGAGCTATACGCAGTATTTT.

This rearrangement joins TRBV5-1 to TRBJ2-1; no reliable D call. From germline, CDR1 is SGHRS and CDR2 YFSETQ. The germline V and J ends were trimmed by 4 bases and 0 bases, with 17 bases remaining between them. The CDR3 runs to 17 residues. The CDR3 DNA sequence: TGCGCCAGCAGCCTGGCTCTAGACCGGAACTCCTACAATGAGCAGTTCTTC. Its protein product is CASSLALDRNSYNEQFF. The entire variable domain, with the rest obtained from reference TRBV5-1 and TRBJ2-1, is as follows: KAGVTQTPRYLIKTRGQQVTLSCSPISGHRSVSWYQQTPGQGLQFLFEYFSETQRNKGNFPGRFSGRQFSNSRSEMNVSTLELGDSALYLCASSLALDRNSYNEQFFGPGTRLTVL.

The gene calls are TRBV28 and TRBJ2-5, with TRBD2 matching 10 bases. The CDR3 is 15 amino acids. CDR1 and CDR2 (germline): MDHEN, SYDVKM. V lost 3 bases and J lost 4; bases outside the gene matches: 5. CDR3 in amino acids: CASSFSLAGVETQYF. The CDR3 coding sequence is TGTGCCAGCAGTTTCTCCCTAGCGGGAGTAGAGACCCAGTACTTC. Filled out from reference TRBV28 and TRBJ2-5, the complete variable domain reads DVKVTQSSRYLVKRTGEKVFLECVQDMDHENMFWYRQDPGLGLRLIYFSYDVKMKEKGDIPEGYSVSREKKERFSLILESASTNQTSMYLCASSFSLAGVETQYFGPGTRLLVL.

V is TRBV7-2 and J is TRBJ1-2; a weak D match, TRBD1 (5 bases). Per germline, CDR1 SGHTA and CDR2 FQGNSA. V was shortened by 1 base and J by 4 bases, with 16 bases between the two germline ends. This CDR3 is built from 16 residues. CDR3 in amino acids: CASSLDPGRSGYGYTF. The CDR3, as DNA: TGTGCCAGCAGCTTAGATCCAGGGCGGAGTGGCTATGGCTACACCTTC.

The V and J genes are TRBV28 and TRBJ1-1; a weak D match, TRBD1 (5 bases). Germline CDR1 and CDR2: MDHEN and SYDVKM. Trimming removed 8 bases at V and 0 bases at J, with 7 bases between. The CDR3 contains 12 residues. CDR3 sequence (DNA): TGTGCCAGCGGACAAATGAACACTGAAGCTTTCTTT. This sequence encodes CASGQMNTEAFF.

The DNA for the CDR3 is TGTGCCAGCAGTTACTCGGCAATAAGCAATCAGCCCCAGCATTTT. Translated: CASSYSAISNQPQHF. The chain has TRBV6-5 and TRBJ1-5; no definite D call. V shed 0 bases and J shed 1 base, with 7 bases lying between them. Germline V gene sequence: CDR1 MNHEY, CDR2 SVGAGI. This CDR3 has 15 residues.

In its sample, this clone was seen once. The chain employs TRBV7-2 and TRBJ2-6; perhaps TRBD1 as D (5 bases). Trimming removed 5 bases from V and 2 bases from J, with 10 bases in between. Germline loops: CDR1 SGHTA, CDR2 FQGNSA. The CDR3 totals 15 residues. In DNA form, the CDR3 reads TGTGCCAGCAGCCCCTCAGGGACTGGGGCCAACGTCCTGACTTTC. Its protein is CASSPSGTGANVLTF.

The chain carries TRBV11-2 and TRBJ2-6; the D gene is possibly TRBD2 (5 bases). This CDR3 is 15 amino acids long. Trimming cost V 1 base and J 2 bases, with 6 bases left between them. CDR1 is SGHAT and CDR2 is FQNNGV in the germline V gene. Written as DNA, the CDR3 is TGTGCCAGCAGCTTAGGAGGGCCTGGGGCCAACGTCCTGACTTTC. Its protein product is CASSLGGPGANVLTF.

CDR3 DNA sequence: TGTGCCAGCTCACCACCGGACGGGCAAGAGAGAGCCGGGGAGCTGTTTTTT. Translation: CASSPPDGQERAGELFF. The chain joins TRBV18 to TRBJ2-2; no firm D call. V lost 0 bases to trimming and J lost 6 bases, with 17 bases between them. Germline CDR1 and CDR2: KGHSH and LQKENI. The CDR3 extends over 17 amino acids.

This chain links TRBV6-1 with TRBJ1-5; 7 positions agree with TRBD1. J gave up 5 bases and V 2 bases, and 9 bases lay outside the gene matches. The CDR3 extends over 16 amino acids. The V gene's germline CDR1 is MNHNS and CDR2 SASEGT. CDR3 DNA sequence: TGTGCCAGCAGTGAACGCCGGGACAGCGGGTATCAGCCCCAGCATTTT. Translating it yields CASSERRDSGYQPQHF.

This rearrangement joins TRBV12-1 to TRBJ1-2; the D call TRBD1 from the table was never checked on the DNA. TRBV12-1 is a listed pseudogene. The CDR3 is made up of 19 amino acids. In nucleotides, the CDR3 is TGTGCCAGCAGCTTTTTCGGGGACAGGGGTGTGTGTCCTAACTATGGCTACACCTTC. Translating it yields CASSFFGDRGVCPNYGYTF.

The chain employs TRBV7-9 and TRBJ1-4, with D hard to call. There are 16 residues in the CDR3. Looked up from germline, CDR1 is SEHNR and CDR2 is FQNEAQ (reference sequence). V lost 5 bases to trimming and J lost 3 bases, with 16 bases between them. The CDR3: CASSPPFSGSNEKLFF. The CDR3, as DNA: TGTGCCAGCAGCCCGCCTTTTTCCGGTTCTAATGAAAAACTGTTTTTT. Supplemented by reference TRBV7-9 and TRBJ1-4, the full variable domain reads DTGVSQNPRHKITKRGQNVTFRCDPISEHNRLYWYRQTLGQGPEFLTYFQNEAQLEKSRLLSDRFSAERPKGSFSTLEIQRTEQGDSAMYLCASSPPFSGSNEKLFFGSGTQLSVL.

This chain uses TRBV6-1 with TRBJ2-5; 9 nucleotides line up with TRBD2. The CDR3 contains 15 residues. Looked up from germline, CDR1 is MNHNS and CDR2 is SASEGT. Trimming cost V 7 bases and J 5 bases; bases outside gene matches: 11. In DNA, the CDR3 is TGTGCCAGCACCAGACTAGGCGGGGGGGCGGAGACCCAGTACTTC. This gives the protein CASTRLGGGAETQYF.

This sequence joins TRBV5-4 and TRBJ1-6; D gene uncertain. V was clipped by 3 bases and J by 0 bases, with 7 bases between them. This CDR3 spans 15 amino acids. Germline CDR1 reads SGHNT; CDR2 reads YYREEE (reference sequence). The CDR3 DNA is TGTGCCAGCAGCTCCTCGAGCTCCTATAATTCACCCCTCCACTTT. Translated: CASSSSSSYNSPLHF.

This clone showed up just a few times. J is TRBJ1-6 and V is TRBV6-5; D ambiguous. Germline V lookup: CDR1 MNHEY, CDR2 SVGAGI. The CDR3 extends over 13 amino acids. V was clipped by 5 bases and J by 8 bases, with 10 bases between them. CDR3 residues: CASSLISDSPLHF. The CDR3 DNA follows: TGTGCCAGCAGTCTTATCAGTGATTCACCCCTCCACTTT.

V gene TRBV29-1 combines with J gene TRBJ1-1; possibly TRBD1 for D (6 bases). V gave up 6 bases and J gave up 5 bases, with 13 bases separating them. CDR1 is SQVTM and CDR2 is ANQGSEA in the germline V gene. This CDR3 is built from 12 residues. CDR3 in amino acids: CSVSTGLTEAFF. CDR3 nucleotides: TGCAGCGTCTCCACAGGGCTTACTGAAGCTTTCTTT.

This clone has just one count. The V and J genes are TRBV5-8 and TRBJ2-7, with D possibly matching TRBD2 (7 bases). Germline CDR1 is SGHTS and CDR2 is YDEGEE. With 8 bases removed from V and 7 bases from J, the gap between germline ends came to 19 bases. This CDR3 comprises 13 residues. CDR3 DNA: TGTGCCAGTCGCCCCACGGGGGGCCAGGAGCAGTACTTC. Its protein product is CASRPTGGQEQYF.

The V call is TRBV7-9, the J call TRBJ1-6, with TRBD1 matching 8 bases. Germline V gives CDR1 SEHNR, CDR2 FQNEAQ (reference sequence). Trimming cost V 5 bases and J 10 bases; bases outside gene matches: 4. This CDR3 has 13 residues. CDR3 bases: TGTGCCAGCAGCGGACAGGGAGGGTCACCCCTCCACTTT. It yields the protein CASSGQGGSPLHF.

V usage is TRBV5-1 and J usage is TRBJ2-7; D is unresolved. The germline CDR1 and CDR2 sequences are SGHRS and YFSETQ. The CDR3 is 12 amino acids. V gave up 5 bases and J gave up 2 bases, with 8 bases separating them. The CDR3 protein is CASSDDTYEQYF. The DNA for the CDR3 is TGCGCCAGCAGTGACGATACCTACGAGCAGTACTTC.

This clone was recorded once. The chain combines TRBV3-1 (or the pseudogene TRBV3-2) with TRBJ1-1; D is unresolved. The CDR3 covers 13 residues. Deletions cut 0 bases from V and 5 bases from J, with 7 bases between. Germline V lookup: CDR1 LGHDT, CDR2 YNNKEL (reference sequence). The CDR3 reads CASSQDGWTEAFF. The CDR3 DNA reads TGTGCCAGCAGCCAAGATGGCTGGACTGAAGCTTTCTTT.

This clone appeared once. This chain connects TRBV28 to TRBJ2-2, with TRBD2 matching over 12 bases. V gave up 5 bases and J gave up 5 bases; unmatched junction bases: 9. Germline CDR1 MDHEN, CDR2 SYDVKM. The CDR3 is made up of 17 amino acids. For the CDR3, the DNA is TGTGCCAGCAGTATCCTAGCGGGAGGGCCGGGTACCGGGGAGCTGTTTTTT. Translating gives CASSILAGGPGTGELFF.

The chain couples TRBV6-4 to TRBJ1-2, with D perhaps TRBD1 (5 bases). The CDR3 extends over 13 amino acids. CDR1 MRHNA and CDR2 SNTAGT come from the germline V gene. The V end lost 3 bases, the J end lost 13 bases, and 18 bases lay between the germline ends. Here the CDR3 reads CASSEQASGYSTF. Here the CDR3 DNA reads TGTGCCAGCAGTGAGCAGGCTTCAGGGTACAGCACCTTC.

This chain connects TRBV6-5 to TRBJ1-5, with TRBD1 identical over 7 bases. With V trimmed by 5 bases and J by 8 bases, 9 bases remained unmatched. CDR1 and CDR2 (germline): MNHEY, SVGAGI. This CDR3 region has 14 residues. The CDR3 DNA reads TGTGCCAGCAGTCGACAGGGAGGATTTGAGCCCCAGCATTTT. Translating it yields CASSRQGGFEPQHF.

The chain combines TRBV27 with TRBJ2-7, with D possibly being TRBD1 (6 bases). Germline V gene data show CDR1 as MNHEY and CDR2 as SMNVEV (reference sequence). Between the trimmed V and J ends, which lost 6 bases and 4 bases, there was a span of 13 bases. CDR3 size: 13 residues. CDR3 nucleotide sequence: TGTGCCAGCAGCCAGGGGCAGGGTTACGAGCAGTACTTC. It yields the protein CASSQGQGYEQYF.

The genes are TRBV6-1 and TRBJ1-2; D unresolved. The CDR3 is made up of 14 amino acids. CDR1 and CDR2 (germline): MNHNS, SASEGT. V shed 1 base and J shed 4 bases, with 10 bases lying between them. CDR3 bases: TGTGCCAGCAGTGAAGACACCCTCAGCTATGGCTACACCTTC. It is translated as CASSEDTLSYGYTF.

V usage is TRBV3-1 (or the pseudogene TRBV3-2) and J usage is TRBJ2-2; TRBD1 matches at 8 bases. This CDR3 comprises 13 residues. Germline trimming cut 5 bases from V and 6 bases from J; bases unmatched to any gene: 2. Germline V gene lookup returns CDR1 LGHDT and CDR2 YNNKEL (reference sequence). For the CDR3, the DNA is TGTGCCAGCAGCTCCAGGGGGCCCGGGGAGCTGTTTTTT. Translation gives CASSSRGPGELFF.

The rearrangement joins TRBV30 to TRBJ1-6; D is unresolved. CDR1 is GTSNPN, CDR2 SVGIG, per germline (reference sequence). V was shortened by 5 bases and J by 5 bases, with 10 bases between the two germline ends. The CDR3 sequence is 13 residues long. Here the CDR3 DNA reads TGTGCCTGGGGCCTCCTCGATAATTCACCCCTCCACTTT. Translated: CAWGLLDNSPLHF. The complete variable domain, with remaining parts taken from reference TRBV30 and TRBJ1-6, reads SQTIHQWPATLVQPVGSPLSLECTVEGTSNPNLYWYRQAAGRGLQLLFYSVGIGQISSEVPQNLSASRPQDRQFILSSKKLLLSDSGFYLCAWGLLDNSPLHFGNGTRLTVT.

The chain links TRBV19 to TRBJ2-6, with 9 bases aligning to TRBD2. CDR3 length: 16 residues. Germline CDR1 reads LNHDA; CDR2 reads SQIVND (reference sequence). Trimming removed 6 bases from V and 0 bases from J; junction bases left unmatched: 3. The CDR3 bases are TGTGCCAGTAGGGAGCGGGGGGTCTCTGGGGCCAACGTCCTGACTTTC. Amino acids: CASRERGVSGANVLTF.

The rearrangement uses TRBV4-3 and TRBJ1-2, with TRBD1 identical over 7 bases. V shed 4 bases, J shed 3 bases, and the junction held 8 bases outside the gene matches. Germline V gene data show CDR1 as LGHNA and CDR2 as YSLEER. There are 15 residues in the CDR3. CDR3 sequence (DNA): TGCGCCAGCAGCCGTGGCACAGGGGATCACTATGGCTACACCTTC. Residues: CASSRGTGDHYGYTF.

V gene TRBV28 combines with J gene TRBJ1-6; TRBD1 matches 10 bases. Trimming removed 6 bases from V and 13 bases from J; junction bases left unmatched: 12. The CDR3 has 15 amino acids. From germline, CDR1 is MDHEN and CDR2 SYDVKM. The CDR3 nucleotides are TGTGCCAGCAGCGGCCGGGACAGGGGATTCACCCCCCTCCACTTT. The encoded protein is CASSGRDRGFTPLHF.

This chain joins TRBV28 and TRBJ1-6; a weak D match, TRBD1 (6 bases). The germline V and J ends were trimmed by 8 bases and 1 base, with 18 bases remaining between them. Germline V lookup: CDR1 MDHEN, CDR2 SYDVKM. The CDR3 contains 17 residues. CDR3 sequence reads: CASGSQGPGSYNSPLHF. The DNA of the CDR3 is TGTGCCAGCGGGTCACAGGGTCCTGGATCCTATAATTCACCCCTCCACTTT.

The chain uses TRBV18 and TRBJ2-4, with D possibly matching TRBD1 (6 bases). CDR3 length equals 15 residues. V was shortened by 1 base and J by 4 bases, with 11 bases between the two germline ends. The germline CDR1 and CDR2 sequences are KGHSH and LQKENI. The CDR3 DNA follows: TGTGCCAGCTCACCACAAGGGGGAGCAAAAAACATTCAGTACTTC. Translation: CASSPQGGAKNIQYF.